A single sample is the source of the 17 T cell receptor beta chains below, sequenced in a study of OX40 agonist ivuxolimab in advanced cancers. The library came from the immunoSEQ multiplex PCR assay. The table comes from immuneACCESS by way of TCRdb, which keeps in-frame sequences with V and J called. Part of the clones is missing from these tables; in studies checked, under half for an unresolved V gene and the rest for unknown reasons. The table for this sample lists some 45,000 clones; roughly 82% of them were counted only once. Of the sample, about 2% is held by the ten largest clones. This specimen consisted of CD4+ or CD8+ T cells sorted from blood, obtained in a trial of the OX40 agonist ivuxolimab. Receptor source: an adult with an advanced solid tumor such as melanoma, head and neck, liver or kidney cancer.

The rearrangement joins TRBV28 to TRBJ1-3; 7 bases match TRBD1. V dropped 7 bases and J dropped 0; count of bases not matched to a gene: 12. Germline values: CDR1 MDHEN, CDR2 SYDVKM. The length of the CDR3 is 17 residues. CDR3 nucleotides: TGTGCCAGCACCCCGCCGGGACAGATGTTCTCTGGAAACACCATATATTTT. Translated, it gives CASTPPGQMFSGNTIYF.

This chain connects TRBV9 to TRBJ1-4; D is unresolved. Germline CDR1 SGDLS, CDR2 YYNGEE. The ends were cut back, 0 bases at V and 5 bases at J, with 11 bases in the middle. This CDR3 comprises 15 residues. The CDR3 sequence is CASSVEAGRNEKLFF. CDR3 bases: TGTGCCAGCAGCGTAGAGGCGGGGAGAAATGAAAAACTGTTTTTT.

CDR3 sequence (DNA): TGTGCCAGCAGTTTATTTCGTGGCGAGCCCGGGACAGGGGGCGTCGGCTACACCTTC. Protein sequence: CASSLFRGEPGTGGVGYTF. The chain uses TRBV27 and TRBJ1-2, with TRBD1 identical over 12 bases. Trimming took 1 base from V and 8 from J; bases not matched to a gene: 17. Germline CDR1 is MNHEY and CDR2 is SMNVEV (reference sequence). The CDR3 spans 19 residues.

This sequence joins TRBV10-2 and TRBJ1-2; D is unclear. The CDR3 is made up of 13 amino acids. Germline values: CDR1 WSHSY, CDR2 SAAADI. Trimming pared 3 bases from V and 2 bases from J, leaving 7 bases between. The CDR3 sequence is CASSDPDNYGYTF. The CDR3 nucleotides are TGCGCCAGCAGTGACCCAGACAACTATGGCTACACCTTC.

The V and J genes are TRBV4-1 and TRBJ1-2, with D tentatively TRBD1 (6 bases). Germline loops: CDR1 MGHRA, CDR2 YSYEKL. The CDR3 sequence is 18 residues long. Trimming took 0 bases from V and 8 from J, leaving 25 bases between them. The CDR3 protein is CASSQDRDPGALAGGYTF. CDR3 sequence (DNA): TGCGCCAGCAGCCAAGATAGGGACCCAGGGGCGCTAGCGGGAGGCTACACCTTC.

This rearrangement joins TRBV21-1 to TRBJ2-7. TRBV21-1 is a pseudogene. CDR3 length equals 14 residues. In DNA, the CDR3 is TGTGCCAGCAGCAAGTGGGACGGAAGCTACGAGCAGTACTTC. Protein: CASSKWDGSYEQYF.

The rearrangement links TRBV9 to TRBJ2-3; D may be TRBD2 (6 bases). The CDR3 spans 14 residues. Deletions cut 0 bases from V and 6 bases from J, with 11 bases between. Germline lookup yields CDR1 SGDLS and CDR2 YYNGEE. The chain's CDR3 is CASSVAGRYDTQYF. The CDR3 DNA sequence: TGTGCCAGCAGCGTAGCCGGGAGATACGATACGCAGTATTTT. Variable domain in full (rest from reference TRBV9 and TRBJ2-3): DSGVTQTPKHLITATGQRVTLRCSPRSGDLSVYWYQQSLDQGLQFLIQYYNGEERAKGNILERFSAQQFPDLHSELNLSSLELGDSALYFCASSVAGRYDTQYFGPGTRLTVL.

Concerning this clone itself: Other DNA sequences in the sample encode the same CDR3. The rearrangement links TRBV9 to TRBJ2-3; D remains unclear. Germline V gene sequence: CDR1 SGDLS, CDR2 YYNGEE. The CDR3 loop spans 13 amino acids. Trimming shortened V by 1 base and J by 2 bases, and 5 bases separated the two germline ends. The CDR3, as DNA: TGTGCCAGCAGCGTAACCCCCACAGATACGCAGTATTTT. Translating it yields CASSVTPTDTQYF.

The rearrangement joins TRBV19 to TRBJ1-2, with a weak D call TRBD1 (5 bases). The germline gives CDR1 LNHDA, CDR2 SQIVND (reference sequence). Trimming took off 4 bases at V and 2 bases at J, with 11 bases between the two ends. The CDR3 spans 14 residues. The CDR3 protein is CASSTDRGNYGYTF. The CDR3 DNA follows: TGTGCCAGTAGTACAGACAGAGGAAACTATGGCTACACCTTC.

The chain recombines TRBV4-1 with TRBJ2-1, with D perhaps matching TRBD1 (5 bases). Trimming left V 1 base short and J 3 bases short, with 10 bases between. Per germline, CDR1 MGHRA and CDR2 YSYEKL. The CDR3 has 15 residues. Here the CDR3 reads CASSQVFQGYNEQFF. The CDR3 nucleotides read TGCGCCAGCAGCCAAGTGTTTCAGGGCTACAATGAGCAGTTCTTC.

This sequence joins TRBV11-3 and TRBJ1-2; D uncertain. Per germline, CDR1 SGHNT and CDR2 YENEEA. V lost 1 base to trimming and J lost 3 bases, with 15 bases between them. This CDR3 is built from 16 residues. Here the CDR3 reads CASSLVLLRRYYGYTF. The CDR3, as DNA: TGTGCCAGCAGCTTAGTGCTCTTACGCAGGTACTATGGCTACACCTTC.

This chain joins TRBV19 and TRBJ2-7; a possible D gene is TRBD1 (6 bases). Trimming stripped 1 base from V and 1 base from J, with 11 bases between. The CDR3 spans 15 residues. From germline, CDR1 is LNHDA and CDR2 SQIVND (reference sequence). The CDR3 sequence: CASSIAAGESYEQYF. The CDR3 DNA reads as TGTGCCAGTAGTATAGCGGCAGGGGAGTCCTACGAGCAGTACTTC.

The J gene is TRBJ2-1, the V gene TRBV18, with 8 bases matching TRBD1. In germline, CDR1 is KGHSH, CDR2 LQKENI. Losses at the gene ends were 5 bases for V and 2 bases for J; bases not matched to a gene: 2. This CDR3 has 14 amino acids. The CDR3, as DNA: TGTGCCAGCTCAGGACAGGGAACCTACAATGAGCAGTTCTTC. Translated: CASSGQGTYNEQFF.

This clone has more than one count but fewer than ten. V is TRBV5-6 and J is TRBJ2-3; 7 bases are a match to TRBD1. Looked up from germline, CDR1 is SGHDT and CDR2 is YYEEEE. Trimming at V came to 4 bases and at J to 2 bases, leaving 10 bases not matched to a gene. The CDR3 sequence is 16 residues long. CDR3 amino acids: CASSPPGQRNTDTQYF. In DNA form, the CDR3 reads TGTGCCAGCAGCCCTCCGGGACAGAGGAACACAGATACGCAGTATTTT.

The gene calls are TRBV5-6 and TRBJ1-4; no clear D. CDR1 is SGHDT, CDR2 YYEEEE, per germline. The CDR3 runs to 16 residues. Trimming removed 1 base at V and 8 bases at J, with 18 bases between. This CDR3 reads CASSLLEGWRREKLFF. Written as DNA, the CDR3 is TGTGCCAGCAGCTTGTTGGAGGGTTGGAGAAGGGAAAAACTGTTTTTT.

The V and J genes are TRBV10-1 and TRBJ2-1, with TRBD2 identical over 12 bases. The V gene end was trimmed by 0 bases and the J gene end by 9 bases; junction bases not matched to a gene: 18. The germline V gene encodes CDR1 WNHNN and CDR2 SYGVQD (reference sequence). The CDR3 sequence is 20 residues long. The DNA for the CDR3 is TGCGCCAGCAGTGAGTCCTTGCTAGCGGGAGGGCCTCCCCGATCTACTGAGCAGTTCTTC. The encoded protein is CASSESLLAGGPPRSTEQFF.

This clone was observed a few times. The chain links TRBV6-4 to TRBJ1-2, with unresolved D. Germline CDR1 MRHNA, CDR2 SNTAGT. The CDR3 spans 12 residues. Trimming cost V 2 bases and J 5 bases, with 6 bases left between them. The CDR3 region is CASSDGGYGYTF. In nucleotides, the CDR3 is TGTGCCAGCAGTGACGGTGGATATGGCTACACCTTC.